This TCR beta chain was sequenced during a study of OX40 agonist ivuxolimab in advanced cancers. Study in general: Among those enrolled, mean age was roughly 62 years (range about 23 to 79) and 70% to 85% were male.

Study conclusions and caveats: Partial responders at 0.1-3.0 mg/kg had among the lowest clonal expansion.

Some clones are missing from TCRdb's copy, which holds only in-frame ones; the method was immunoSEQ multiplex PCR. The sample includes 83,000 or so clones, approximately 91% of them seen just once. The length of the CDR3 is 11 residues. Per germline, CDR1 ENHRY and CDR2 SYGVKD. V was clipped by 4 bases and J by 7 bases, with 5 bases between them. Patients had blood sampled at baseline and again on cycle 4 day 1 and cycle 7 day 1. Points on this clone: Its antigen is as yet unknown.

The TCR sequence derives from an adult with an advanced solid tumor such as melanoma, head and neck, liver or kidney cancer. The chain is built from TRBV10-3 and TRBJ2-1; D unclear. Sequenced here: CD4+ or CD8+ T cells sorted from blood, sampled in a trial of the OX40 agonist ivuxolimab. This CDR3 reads CAISVRNEQFF. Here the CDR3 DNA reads TGTGCCATCAGTGTCAGGAATGAGCAGTTCTTC.